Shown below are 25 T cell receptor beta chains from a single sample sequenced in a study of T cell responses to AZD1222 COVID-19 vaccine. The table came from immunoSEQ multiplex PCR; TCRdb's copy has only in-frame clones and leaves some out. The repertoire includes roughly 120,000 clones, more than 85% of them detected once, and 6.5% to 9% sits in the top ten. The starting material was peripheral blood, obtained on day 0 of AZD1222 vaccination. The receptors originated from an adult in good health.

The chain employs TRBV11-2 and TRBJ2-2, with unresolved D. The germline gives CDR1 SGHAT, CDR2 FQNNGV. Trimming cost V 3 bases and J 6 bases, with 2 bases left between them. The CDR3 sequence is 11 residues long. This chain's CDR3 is CASSFAGELFF. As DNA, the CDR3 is TGTGCCAGCAGCTTCGCCGGGGAGCTGTTTTTT.

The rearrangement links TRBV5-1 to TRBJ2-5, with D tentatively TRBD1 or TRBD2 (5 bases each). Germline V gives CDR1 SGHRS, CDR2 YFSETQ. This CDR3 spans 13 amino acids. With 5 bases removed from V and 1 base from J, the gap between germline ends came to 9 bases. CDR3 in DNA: TGCGCCAGCAGTACGGGGACCCAAGAGACCCAGTACTTC. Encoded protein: CASSTGTQETQYF.

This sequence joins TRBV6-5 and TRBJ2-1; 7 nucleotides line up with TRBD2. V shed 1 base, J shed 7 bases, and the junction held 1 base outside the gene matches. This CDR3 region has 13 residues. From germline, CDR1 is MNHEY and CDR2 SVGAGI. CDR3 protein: CASSYWGGNEQFF. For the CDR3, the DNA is TGTGCCAGCAGTTACTGGGGGGGGAATGAGCAGTTCTTC.

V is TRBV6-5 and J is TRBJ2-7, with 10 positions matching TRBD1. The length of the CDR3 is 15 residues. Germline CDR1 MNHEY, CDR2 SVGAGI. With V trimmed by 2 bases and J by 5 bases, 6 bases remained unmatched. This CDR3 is CASSYTGQGYHEQYF. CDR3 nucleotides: TGTGCCAGCAGTTACACGGGACAGGGGTACCACGAGCAGTACTTC.

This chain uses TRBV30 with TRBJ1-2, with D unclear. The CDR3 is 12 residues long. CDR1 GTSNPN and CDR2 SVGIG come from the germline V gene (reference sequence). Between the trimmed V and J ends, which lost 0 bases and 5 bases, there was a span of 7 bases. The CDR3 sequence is CAWSVIGYGYTF. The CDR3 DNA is TGTGCCTGGAGTGTAATCGGGTATGGCTACACCTTC.

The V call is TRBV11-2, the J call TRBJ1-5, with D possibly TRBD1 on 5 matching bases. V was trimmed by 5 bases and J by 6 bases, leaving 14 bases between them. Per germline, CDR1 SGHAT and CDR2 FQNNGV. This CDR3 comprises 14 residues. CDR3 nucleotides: TGTGCCAGCAGCATGGGCACGGGACTTCAGCCCCAGCATTTT. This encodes CASSMGTGLQPQHF.

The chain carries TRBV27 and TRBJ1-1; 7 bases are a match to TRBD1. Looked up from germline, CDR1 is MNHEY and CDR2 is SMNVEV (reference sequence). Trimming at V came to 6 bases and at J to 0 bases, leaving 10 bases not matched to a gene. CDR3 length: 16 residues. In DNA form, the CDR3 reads TGTGCCAGCAGATTAACCAGGGGGGGCGTGAACACTGAAGCTTTCTTT. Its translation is CASRLTRGGVNTEAFF.

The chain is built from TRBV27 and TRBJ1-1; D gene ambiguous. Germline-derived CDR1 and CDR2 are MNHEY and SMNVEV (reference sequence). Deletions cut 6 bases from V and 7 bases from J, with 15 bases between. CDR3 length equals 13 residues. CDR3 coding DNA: TGTGCCAGCAGCCCGACCGGACTTCTTGAAGCTTTCTTT. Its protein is CASSPTGLLEAFF.

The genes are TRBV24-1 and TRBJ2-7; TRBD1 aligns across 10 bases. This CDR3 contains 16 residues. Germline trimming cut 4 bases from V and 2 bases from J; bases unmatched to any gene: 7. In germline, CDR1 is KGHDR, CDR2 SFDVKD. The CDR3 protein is CATSDHDRGPPYEQYF. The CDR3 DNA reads TGTGCCACCAGTGACCACGACAGGGGGCCCCCCTACGAGCAGTACTTC.

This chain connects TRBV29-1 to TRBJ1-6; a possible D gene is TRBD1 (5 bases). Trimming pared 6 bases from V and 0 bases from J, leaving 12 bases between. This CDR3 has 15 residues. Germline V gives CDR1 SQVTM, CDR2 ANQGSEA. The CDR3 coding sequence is TGCAGCGTGGCGACAGAGAGCTCCTATAATTCACCCCTCCACTTT. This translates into CSVATESSYNSPLHF. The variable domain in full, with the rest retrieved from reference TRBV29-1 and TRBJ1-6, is SAVISQKPSRDICQRGTSLTIQCQVDSQVTMMFWYRQQPGQSLTLIATANQGSEATYESGFVIDKFPISRPNLTFSTLTVSNMSPEDSSIYLCSVATESSYNSPLHFGNGTRLTVT.

CDR3 bases: TGTGCCAGTAGTACAGACAGGTTGGAAGTGGGAAACACCATATATTTT. Its protein product is CASSTDRLEVGNTIYF. This sequence joins TRBV19 and TRBJ1-3; perhaps TRBD1 as D (6 bases). CDR3 length: 16 amino acids. CDR1 and CDR2 (germline): LNHDA, SQIVND (reference sequence). Between the trimmed V and J ends, which lost 4 bases and 4 bases, there was a span of 17 bases.

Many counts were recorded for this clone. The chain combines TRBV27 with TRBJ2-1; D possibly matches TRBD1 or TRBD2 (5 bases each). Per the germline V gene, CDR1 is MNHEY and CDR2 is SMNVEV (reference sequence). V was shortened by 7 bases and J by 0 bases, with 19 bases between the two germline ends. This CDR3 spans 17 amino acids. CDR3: CASTPHSGLSSYNEQFF. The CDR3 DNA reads TGTGCCAGCACCCCTCATTCGGGGCTAAGCTCCTACAATGAGCAGTTCTTC.

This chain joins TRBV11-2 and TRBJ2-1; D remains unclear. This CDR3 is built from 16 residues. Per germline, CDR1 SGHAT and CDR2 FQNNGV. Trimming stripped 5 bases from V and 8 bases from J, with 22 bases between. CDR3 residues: CASSTAGVYPADEQFF. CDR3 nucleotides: TGTGCCAGCAGCACAGCTGGGGTCTACCCAGCCGATGAGCAGTTCTTC.

DNA of the CDR3: TGTGCCAGCAGCCAAAAGACCAAGGATAGCGTCAGCAATCAGCCCCAGCATTTT. Amino acids: CASSQKTKDSVSNQPQHF. The J gene is TRBJ1-5, the V gene TRBV7-2; D is unresolved. V gave up 5 bases and J gave up 1 base, with 21 bases separating them. This CDR3 is built from 18 residues. Germline V CDR1 and CDR2: SGHTA, FQGNSA. Filled out from reference TRBV7-2 and TRBJ1-5, the complete variable domain reads GAGVSQSPSNKVTEKGKDVELRCDPISGHTALYWYRQSLGQGLEFLIYFQGNSAPDKSGLPSDRFSAERTGGSVSTLTIQRTQQEDSAVYLCASSQKTKDSVSNQPQHFGDGTRLSIL.

For the CDR3, the DNA is TGTGCCAGCAGCCCCCCAGGACAGGCGGCCTACGAGCAGTACTTC. Protein: CASSPPGQAAYEQYF. This chain joins TRBV11-3 and TRBJ2-7, with 7 bases aligning to TRBD1. Germline CDR1 is SGHNT and CDR2 is YENEEA. V shed 5 bases and J 2 bases; nucleotides not matched to a gene: 9. The CDR3 runs to 15 residues. Looking up the rest from reference TRBV11-3 and TRBJ2-7 gives the full variable domain: EAGVVQSPRYKIIEKKQPVAFWCNPISGHNTLYWYLQNLGQGPELLIRYENEEAVDDSQLPKDRFSAERLKGVDSTLKIQPAELGDSAVYLCASSPPGQAAYEQYFGPGTRLTVT.

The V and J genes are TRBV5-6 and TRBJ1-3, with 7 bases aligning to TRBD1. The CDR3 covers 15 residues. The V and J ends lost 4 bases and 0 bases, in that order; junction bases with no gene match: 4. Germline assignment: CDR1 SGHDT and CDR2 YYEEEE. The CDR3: CASSADRVSGNTIYF. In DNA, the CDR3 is TGTGCCAGCAGCGCCGACAGGGTCTCTGGAAACACCATATATTTT.

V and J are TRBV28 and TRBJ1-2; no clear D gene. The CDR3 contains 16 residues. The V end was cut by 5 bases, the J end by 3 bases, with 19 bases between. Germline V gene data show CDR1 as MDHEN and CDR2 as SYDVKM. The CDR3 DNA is TGTGCCAGCAGTGCCGACAAGCCCTCAGGTGACTATGGCTACACCTTC. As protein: CASSADKPSGDYGYTF.

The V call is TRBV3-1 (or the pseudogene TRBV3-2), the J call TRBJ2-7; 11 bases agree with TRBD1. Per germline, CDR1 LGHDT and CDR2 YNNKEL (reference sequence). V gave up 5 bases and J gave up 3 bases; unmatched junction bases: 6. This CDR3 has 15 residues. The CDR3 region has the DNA TGTGCCAGCAGCTACGGGACAGGGGGGAACTACGAGCAGTACTTC. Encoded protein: CASSYGTGGNYEQYF.

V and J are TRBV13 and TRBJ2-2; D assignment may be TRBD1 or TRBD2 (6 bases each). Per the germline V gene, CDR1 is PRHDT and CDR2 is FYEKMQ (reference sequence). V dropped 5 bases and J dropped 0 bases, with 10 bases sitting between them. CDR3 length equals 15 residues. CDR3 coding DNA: TGTGCCAGCAGCCGGGGGCGCCCGAACACCGGGGAGCTGTTTTTT. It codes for CASSRGRPNTGELFF.

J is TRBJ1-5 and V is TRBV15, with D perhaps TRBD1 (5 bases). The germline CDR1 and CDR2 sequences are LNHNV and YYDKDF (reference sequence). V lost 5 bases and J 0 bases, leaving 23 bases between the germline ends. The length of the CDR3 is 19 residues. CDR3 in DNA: TGTGCCACCAGCTTACGCCCGGGGCAAGGCGGTTATAGCAATCAGCCCCAGCATTTT. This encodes CATSLRPGQGGYSNQPQHF.

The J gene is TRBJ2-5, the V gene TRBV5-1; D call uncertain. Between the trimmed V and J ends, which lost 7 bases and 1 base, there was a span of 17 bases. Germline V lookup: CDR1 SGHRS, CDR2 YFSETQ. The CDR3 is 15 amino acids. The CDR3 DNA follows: TGCGCCAGCGCCCTGTTTGGGCAGGTCCAAGAGACCCAGTACTTC. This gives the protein CASALFGQVQETQYF.

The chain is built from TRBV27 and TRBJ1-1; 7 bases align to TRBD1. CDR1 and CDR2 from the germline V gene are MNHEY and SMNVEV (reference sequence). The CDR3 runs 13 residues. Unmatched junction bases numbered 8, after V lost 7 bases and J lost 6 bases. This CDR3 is CASNTLTGPEAFF. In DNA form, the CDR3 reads TGTGCCAGCAACACCCTGACAGGGCCTGAAGCTTTCTTT.

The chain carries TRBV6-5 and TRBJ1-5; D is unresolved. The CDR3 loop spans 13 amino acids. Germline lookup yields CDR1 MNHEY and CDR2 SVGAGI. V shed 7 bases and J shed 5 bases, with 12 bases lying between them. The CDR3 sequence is CASTPDGDQPQHF. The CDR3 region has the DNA TGTGCCAGCACCCCGGATGGGGATCAGCCCCAGCATTTT.

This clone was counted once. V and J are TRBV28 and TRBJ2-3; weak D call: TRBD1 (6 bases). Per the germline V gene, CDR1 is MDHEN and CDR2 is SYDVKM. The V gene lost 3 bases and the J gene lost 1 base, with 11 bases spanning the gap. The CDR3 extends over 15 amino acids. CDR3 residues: CASSFAAGGTDTQYF. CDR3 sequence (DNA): TGTGCCAGCAGTTTCGCGGCAGGGGGCACAGATACGCAGTATTTT.

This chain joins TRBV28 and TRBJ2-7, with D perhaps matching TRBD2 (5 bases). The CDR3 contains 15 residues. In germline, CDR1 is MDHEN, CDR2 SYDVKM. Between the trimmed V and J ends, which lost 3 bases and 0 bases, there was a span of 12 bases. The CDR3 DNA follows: TGTGCCAGCAGTTTTTCTTGGACTGCCTCCTACGAGCAGTACTTC. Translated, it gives CASSFSWTASYEQYF. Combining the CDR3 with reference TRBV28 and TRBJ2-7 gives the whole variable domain DVKVTQSSRYLVKRTGEKVFLECVQDMDHENMFWYRQDPGLGLRLIYFSYDVKMKEKGDIPEGYSVSREKKERFSLILESASTNQTSMYLCASSFSWTASYEQYFGPGTRLTVT.